This T cell receptor beta chain was recorded in a study of cytomegalovirus exposure and HLA in healthy donors. As for the study in general: Prior work identified about 120 million unique TCR beta sequences in about 179 million T cells. Early on, a data release was issued that held 80 million to 90 million unique TCRs from HLA-typed donors. Study-wide findings and caveats: Researchers had no immune exposure information except CMV serostatus available. Despite most TCR sequences being rare, some public TCRs occurred in many donors.

V gave up 6 bases and J gave up 2 bases; unmatched junction bases: 8. Germline V lookup: CDR1 ENHRY, CDR2 SYGVKD. This CDR3 contains 16 residues. This clone was counted a single time. Antigen specificity is unknown. PCR employed 60 Vbeta and 13 Jbeta primers. This table comes from immunoSEQ multiplex PCR, and its TCRdb copy is limited to in-frame clones, with some not included. This table has approximately 160,000 clones, around 82% appearing once. The TCR comes from a woman between 50 and 59 years old in good health and CMV-seropositive. This chain uses TRBV10-3 with TRBJ1-3, with 9 bases lining up with TRBD1. Sequencing was carried out using PBMCs. The CDR3 protein is CAISLGQGRTGNTIYF. In DNA, the CDR3 is TGTGCCATCAGCCTCGGACAGGGGAGGACTGGAAACACCATATATTTT.